Listed below are T cell receptor beta chains from one sample, sequenced in a study of T cell repertoires in aging, cancer and after chemotherapy. Each CDR3 protein gets one entry after TCRdb re-called the multiplex PCR reads with MiXCR. Among approximately 5,900 distinct CDR3 sequences listed, approximately 20% were seen once. The sequencing input was blood. The source is a human donor with a blood cancer. Each CDR3 is given with its conserved first and last residue. A D gene is named only where the DNA matches it firmly. Size values are once, few and many counts, or a class for expanded clones, and some rows have none.

D,J,size,V,DNA,CDR3
NA,TRBJ2-3,medium-sized,TRBV12-3/TRBV12-4,TGTGCCAGCACCGGCTCCCCTCGGGTGGGGTTGACAGATACGCAGTATTTT,CASTGSPRVGLTDTQYF
NA,TRBJ2-7,medium-sized,TRBV29-1,TGCAGCGTTCTAGTAGGGGGCGAGCAGTACTTC,CSVLVGGEQYF
TRBD1,TRBJ2-1,NA,TRBV7-3,TGTGCCAGCAGCATTGGGACAGACAATGAGCAGTTCTTC,CASSIGTDNEQFF
NA,TRBJ1-3,NA,TRBV6-6,TGTGCCAGCAGTTACTCAGGGTTCTCTGGAAACACCATATATTTT,CASSYSGFSGNTIYF
NA,TRBJ1-5,medium-sized,TRBV5-5,TGTGCCAGCAGCTCGAGCCGGGACAACTATAGCAATCAGCCCCAGCATTTT,CASSSSRDNYSNQPQHF
TRBD1,TRBJ1-1,NA,TRBV20-1,TGCAGTGCTGGGACAGGGTATTACACTGAAGCTTTCTTT,CSAGTGYYTEAFF
NA,TRBJ2-1,NA,TRBV2,TGTGCCAGCAGTTCCGGACTTCCGGGCAATGAGCAGTTCTTC,CASSSGLPGNEQFF
TRBD1,TRBJ1-2,medium-sized,TRBV6-5,TGTGCCAGCACCTTTACCGGGACAGGGGTAGATGGCTACACCTTC,CASTFTGTGVDGYTF
NA,TRBJ2-7,medium-sized,TRBV5-6,TGTGCCAGCAGCTCGGACTCCTACGAGCAGTACTTC,CASSSDSYEQYF
NA,TRBJ2-2,medium-sized,TRBV12-3/TRBV12-4,TGTGCCAGCAGATCCCAGGGACTTGTCAACACCGGGGAGCTGTTTTTT,CASRSQGLVNTGELFF
NA,TRBJ2-7,NA,TRBV28,TGTGCCAGCAGTTTGGAGATGGGGCAACCCTACGAGCAGTACTTC,CASSLEMGQPYEQYF
NA,TRBJ2-2,medium-sized,TRBV12-3/TRBV12-4,TGTGCCAGCAGCGTTGTAGTACAAGCCACCGGGGAGCTGTTTTTT,CASSVVVQATGELFF
TRBD2,TRBJ2-3,NA,TRBV5-4,TGTGCCAGCAGCCGGGGGACTAGCGGGAGGCCTATAAGGCAGTATTTT,CASSRGTSGRPIRQYF
TRBD1,TRBJ1-6,NA,TRBV5-1,TGCGCCAGCAGCTTAAGACAGGGCCCTCGGTCACCCCTCCACTTT,CASSLRQGPRSPLHF
NA,TRBJ2-2,medium-sized,TRBV18,TGTGCCAGCTCACCACCGGGACAAAGAGCACCAAGTGCCATCGGGGAGCTGTTTTTT,CASSPPGQRAPSAIGELFF
NA,TRBJ2-1,medium-sized,TRBV29-1,TGCAGCGTTACCAGGGTATCCTACAATGAGCAGTTCTTC,CSVTRVSYNEQFF
NA,TRBJ2-7,NA,TRBV28,TGTGCCAGCAGGGGGCAGTCCGGCGACGAGCAGTACTTC,CASRGQSGDEQYF
TRBD1,TRBJ1-2,few,TRBV7-9,TGTGCCAGCAGCTTAAAGGCAGGGGGCGGCTACACCTTC,CASSLKAGGGYTF
TRBD1,TRBJ2-2,medium-sized,TRBV12-3/TRBV12-4,TGTGCCAGCAGAACCGGGACAGGCTCCACCGGGGAGCTGTTTTTT,CASRTGTGSTGELFF
NA,TRBJ1-4,NA,TRBV20-1,TGCAGTGCTAGAATTACAGGGATTAATGAAAAACTGTTTTTT,CSARITGINEKLFF
NA,TRBJ2-7,few,TRBV20-1,TGCAGTGCTAGCGGGAGTCGCGGCGAGCAGTACTTC,CSASGSRGEQYF
NA,TRBJ2-5,medium-sized,TRBV7-6,TGTGCCAGTACGGGCGGGGCCCAGTACTTC,CASTGGAQYF
TRBD2,TRBJ2-1,NA,TRBV10-2,TGCGCCAGCTGGAGCGGGGGGCCGTCCTACAATGAGCAGTTCTTC,CASWSGGPSYNEQFF
NA,TRBJ2-1,NA,TRBV7-9,TGTGCCAGCAGCCCCGGAAATGAGCAGTTCTTC,CASSPGNEQFF
NA,TRBJ1-5,medium-sized,TRBV30,TGTGCCTGGAGTGTTCGCAGGTTGAATCAGCCCCAGCATTTT,CAWSVRRLNQPQHF
NA,TRBJ2-1,NA,TRBV12-3/TRBV12-4,TGTGCCAGCAGCTTCCGGTACCTCGCGGCAAATGAGCAGTTCTTC,CASSFRYLAANEQFF
TRBD1,TRBJ2-5,medium-sized,TRBV5-6,TGTGCCAGCAGCTCACCGGACAGGGCTGAAGAGACCCAGTACTTC,CASSSPDRAEETQYF
NA,TRBJ2-3,few,TRBV4-3,TGCGCCAGCAGCCAAGATAGGAGAGGGTACAGCACAGATACGCAGTATTTT,CASSQDRRGYSTDTQYF
NA,TRBJ1-4,once,TRBV12-3/TRBV12-4,TGTGCCACCCGGGTGGGTGCTAATGAAAAACTGTTTTTT,CATRVGANEKLFF
NA,TRBJ1-2,once,TRBV5-1,TGCGCCAGCAGCTTGGTACGGAACTATGGCTACACCTTC,CASSLVRNYGYTF
TRBD2,TRBJ2-3,medium-sized,TRBV19,TGTGCCAGTAGTCATGGGACTAGCGGGAGTACAGATACGCAGTATTTT,CASSHGTSGSTDTQYF
TRBD1,TRBJ2-1,medium-sized,TRBV12-3/TRBV12-4,TGTGCCAGCAGGGAGACAGGGTCAGGTGAGCAGTTCTTC,CASRETGSGEQFF
TRBD1,TRBJ1-2,few,TRBV20-1,TGCAGTGCTCTTCACAGGGGCGGCTACACCTTC,CSALHRGGYTF
NA,TRBJ2-7,once,TRBV28,TGTGCCAGCAGTCGGGGGGCCCTCTCCTACGAGCAGTACTTC,CASSRGALSYEQYF
NA,TRBJ2-5,medium-sized,TRBV19,TGTGCCAGTAGTACCCTAAACACCGGGGAGACCCAGTACTTC,CASSTLNTGETQYF
NA,TRBJ1-2,medium-sized,TRBV24-1,TGTGCCACCAGTGATTGGGCTGGCTACACCTTC,CATSDWAGYTF
TRBD1,TRBJ2-7,NA,TRBV6-5,TGTGCCAGCAGTTACCGTTGGGACAGGGGTTCCTACGAGCAGTACTTC,CASSYRWDRGSYEQYF
NA,TRBJ2-1,NA,TRBV5-5,TGTGCCAGCAGGACCGGCACCCGGGAAGGTGAGCAGTTCTTC,CASRTGTREGEQFF